This is a list of T cell receptor beta chains from one sample in a study of identical twins. In TCRdb, the 5' RACE reads were re-called with MiXCR into one record per CDR3 protein. The sample holds about 490,000 distinct CDR3 sequences, around 15% seen once. This sample also belongs to another study, concerning yellow fever vaccine responses in identical twins.

Sequencing input: CD4+ T cells sorted from blood. The receptors shown here come from a woman younger than 35 in good health. The CDR3 runs from the conserved cysteine through the conserved F or W. A D gene is named only where the DNA matches it firmly. Not all rows give a size; the values are once, few, many and, for expanded clones, a class.

j_gene: TRBJ2-1; abundance: -; v_gene: TRBV25-1; d_gene: -; len: 11; CDR3aa: CASSVSTEEFF; CDR3nt: TGTGCCAGCAGTGTTAGCACTGAGGAGTTCTTC
j_gene: TRBJ2-1; abundance: many; v_gene: TRBV20-1; d_gene: TRBD1; len: 14; CDR3aa: CSAHPGQGYNEQFF; CDR3nt: TGCAGTGCTCACCCGGGACAGGGCTACAATGAGCAGTTCTTC
j_gene: TRBJ2-1; abundance: few; v_gene: TRBV9; d_gene: -; len: 16; CDR3aa: CASSARGGAPNNEQFF; CDR3nt: TGTGCCAGCAGCGCCCGCGGCGGTGCGCCAAACAATGAGCAGTTCTTC
j_gene: TRBJ2-1; abundance: few; v_gene: TRBV4-1; d_gene: TRBD1; len: 15; CDR3aa: CASSQPDRGVGEQFF; CDR3nt: TGCGCCAGCAGCCAACCGGACAGGGGGGTAGGTGAGCAGTTCTTC
j_gene: TRBJ2-3; abundance: -; v_gene: TRBV18; d_gene: TRBD2; len: 18; CDR3aa: CASSPPNGGAGGTDTQYF; CDR3nt: TGTGCCAGCTCACCCCCTAACGGGGGGGCAGGTGGCACAGATACGCAGTATTTT
j_gene: TRBJ2-7; abundance: few; v_gene: TRBV3-1; d_gene: TRBD2; len: 15; CDR3aa: CASSPGTSGRNEQYF; CDR3nt: TGTGCCAGCAGCCCAGGGACTAGCGGGAGGAACGAGCAGTACTTC
j_gene: TRBJ2-1; abundance: few; v_gene: TRBV5-6; d_gene: -; len: 15; CDR3aa: CASSLGHRVGNEQFF; CDR3nt: TGTGCCAGCAGCTTGGGCCACAGGGTGGGGAATGAGCAGTTCTTC
j_gene: TRBJ1-4; abundance: -; v_gene: TRBV4-1; d_gene: -; len: 16; CDR3aa: CASSQAGLGPNEKLFF; CDR3nt: TGCGCCAGCAGCCAAGCGGGTTTAGGGCCTAATGAAAAACTGTTTTTT
j_gene: TRBJ2-5; abundance: -; v_gene: TRBV5-1; d_gene: TRBD1; len: 15; CDR3aa: CASSQDRVQQETQYF; CDR3nt: TGCGCCAGCAGCCAGGACAGGGTTCAACAAGAGACCCAGTACTTC
j_gene: TRBJ2-3; abundance: -; v_gene: TRBV20-1; d_gene: -; len: 13; CDR3aa: CSARAGITDTQYF; CDR3nt: TGCAGTGCTAGAGCGGGGATCACAGATACGCAGTATTTT
j_gene: TRBJ2-5; abundance: few; v_gene: TRBV7-9; d_gene: -; len: 13; CDR3aa: CASSERGGETQYF; CDR3nt: TGTGCCAGCAGCGAAAGGGGTGGGGAGACCCAGTACTTC
j_gene: TRBJ2-5; abundance: -; v_gene: TRBV12-5; d_gene: TRBD2; len: 15; CDR3aa: CASGLGLAGGETQYF; CDR3nt: TGTGCTAGTGGTTTGGGCCTAGCGGGAGGAGAGACCCAGTACTTC
j_gene: TRBJ2-3; abundance: few; v_gene: TRBV6-1; d_gene: TRBD2; len: 14; CDR3aa: CASRQGLAGDTQYF; CDR3nt: TGTGCCAGCAGGCAGGGACTAGCGGGAGATACGCAGTATTTT
j_gene: TRBJ2-3; abundance: few; v_gene: TRBV5-1; d_gene: TRBD2; len: 18; CDR3aa: CASSLAGGSISSTDTQYF; CDR3nt: TGCGCCAGCAGCTTAGCGGGGGGCTCCATTTCTAGCACAGATACGCAGTATTTT
j_gene: TRBJ1-1; abundance: few; v_gene: TRBV4-1; d_gene: TRBD1; len: 13; CDR3aa: CAEPPDRDGEAFF; CDR3nt: TGCGCCGAGCCCCCGGACAGGGACGGTGAAGCTTTCTTT
j_gene: TRBJ2-3; abundance: once; v_gene: TRBV4-2; d_gene: TRBD2; len: 16; CDR3aa: CASSQGRGGHADTQYF; CDR3nt: TGTGCCAGCAGCCAAGGGCGGGGGGGCCATGCGGATACGCAGTATTTT
j_gene: TRBJ2-2; abundance: -; v_gene: TRBV12-3/TRBV12-4; d_gene: -; len: 17; CDR3aa: CASSFGWGLVNTGELFF; CDR3nt: TGTGCCAGCAGTTTTGGGTGGGGCCTCGTAAACACCGGGGAGCTGTTTTTT
j_gene: TRBJ2-3; abundance: few; v_gene: TRBV5-1; d_gene: TRBD2; len: 16; CDR3aa: CASSSASGGSTDTQYF; CDR3nt: TGCGCCAGCAGCTCGGCTAGCGGGGGAAGCACAGATACGCAGTATTTT
j_gene: TRBJ2-5; abundance: -; v_gene: TRBV2; d_gene: TRBD1; len: 15; CDR3aa: CASSVEGGSGETQYF; CDR3nt: TGTGCCAGCAGTGTCGAAGGGGGCTCCGGGGAGACCCAGTACTTC
j_gene: TRBJ1-5; abundance: many; v_gene: TRBV12-3/TRBV12-4; d_gene: TRBD1; len: 14; CDR3aa: CASSPRTGHQPQHF; CDR3nt: TGTGCCAGCAGTCCTCGGACAGGGCACCAGCCCCAGCATTTT
j_gene: TRBJ1-2; abundance: -; v_gene: TRBV5-1; d_gene: -; len: 15; CDR3aa: CASSLQDTGGYGYTF; CDR3nt: TGCGCCAGCAGCTTACAGGATACTGGGGGGTATGGCTACACCTTC
j_gene: TRBJ2-2; abundance: -; v_gene: TRBV3-1; d_gene: -; len: 11; CDR3aa: CASSHTGELFF; CDR3nt: TGTGCCAGCAGCCACACCGGGGAGCTGTTTTTT
j_gene: TRBJ2-2; abundance: -; v_gene: TRBV7-3; d_gene: TRBD2; len: 14; CDR3aa: CASAGLADTGELFF; CDR3nt: TGTGCCAGCGCTGGACTAGCGGACACCGGGGAGCTGTTTTTT
j_gene: TRBJ2-1; abundance: few; v_gene: TRBV20-1; d_gene: TRBD1; len: 13; CDR3aa: CSAPGQGNNEQFF; CDR3nt: TGCAGTGCCCCGGGACAGGGAAACAATGAGCAGTTCTTC
j_gene: TRBJ2-7; abundance: -; v_gene: TRBV12-3/TRBV12-4; d_gene: -; len: 14; CDR3aa: CASSLSLGHGEQYF; CDR3nt: TGTGCCAGCAGTTTATCCCTCGGGCACGGGGAGCAGTACTTC
j_gene: TRBJ2-2; abundance: -; v_gene: TRBV11-1; d_gene: TRBD2; len: 18; CDR3aa: CANTLRTSGGSNTGELFF; CDR3nt: TGTGCCAACACACTCAGGACTAGCGGGGGCTCGAACACCGGGGAGCTGTTTTTT
j_gene: TRBJ2-1; abundance: -; v_gene: TRBV28; d_gene: TRBD2; len: 14; CDR3aa: CASSLGGSRDEQFF; CDR3nt: TGTGCCAGCAGTTTAGGCGGGAGTCGCGATGAGCAGTTCTTC
j_gene: TRBJ2-7; abundance: few; v_gene: TRBV12-3/TRBV12-4; d_gene: -; len: 12; CDR3aa: CASSFQGYEQYF; CDR3nt: TGTGCCAGCAGTTTTCAGGGGTACGAGCAGTACTTC
j_gene: TRBJ1-6; abundance: -; v_gene: TRBV7-8; d_gene: TRBD1; len: 15; CDR3aa: CASSLQTGGFSPLHF; CDR3nt: TGTGCCAGCAGCTTACAGACAGGGGGCTTTTCACCCCTCCACTTT
j_gene: TRBJ1-1; abundance: few; v_gene: TRBV20-1; d_gene: -; len: 14; CDR3aa: CSARAGATNTEAFF; CDR3nt: TGCAGTGCTAGGGCAGGGGCAACGAACACTGAAGCTTTCTTT
j_gene: TRBJ1-2; abundance: many; v_gene: TRBV10-3; d_gene: -; len: 13; CDR3aa: CAISEKGDYGYTF; CDR3nt: TGTGCCATCAGTGAGAAGGGGGACTATGGCTACACCTTC
j_gene: TRBJ2-3; abundance: -; v_gene: TRBV5-1; d_gene: TRBD2; len: 20; CDR3aa: CASSWYPGQGTSGGLDTQYF; CDR3nt: TGCGCCAGCAGCTGGTATCCGGGACAGGGCACTAGCGGGGGATTAGATACGCAGTATTTT
j_gene: TRBJ2-7; abundance: many; v_gene: TRBV29-1; d_gene: -; len: 10; CDR3aa: CSVLGGEQYF; CDR3nt: TGCAGCGTTCTCGGAGGCGAGCAGTACTTC
j_gene: TRBJ2-3; abundance: -; v_gene: TRBV9; d_gene: TRBD2; len: 16; CDR3aa: CASSVTSGDSTDTQYF; CDR3nt: TGTGCCAGCAGCGTTACTAGCGGGGATAGCACAGATACGCAGTATTTT
j_gene: TRBJ2-3; abundance: -; v_gene: TRBV20-1; d_gene: -; len: 14; CDR3aa: CSTNGQYSTDTQYF; CDR3nt: TGCAGTACCAATGGACAGTATAGCACAGATACGCAGTATTTT
j_gene: TRBJ2-3; abundance: -; v_gene: TRBV20-1; d_gene: TRBD2; len: 16; CDR3aa: CSARRAGGQVGDTQYF; CDR3nt: TGCAGTGCTAGGAGAGCGGGAGGGCAGGTTGGAGATACGCAGTATTTT
j_gene: TRBJ2-5; abundance: few; v_gene: TRBV25-1; d_gene: TRBD2; len: 16; CDR3aa: CASSEYLLAGKETQYF; CDR3nt: TGTGCCAGCAGTGAATATCTACTAGCGGGGAAAGAGACCCAGTACTTC
j_gene: TRBJ2-3; abundance: few; v_gene: TRBV7-8; d_gene: TRBD2; len: 16; CDR3aa: CASSLAAGGLTDTQYF; CDR3nt: TGTGCCAGCAGCTTAGCGGCGGGAGGACTCACAGATACGCAGTATTTT
j_gene: TRBJ2-7; abundance: -; v_gene: TRBV20-1; d_gene: -; len: 13; CDR3aa: CSARHLATYEQYF; CDR3nt: TGCAGTGCTAGACATCTAGCGACCTACGAGCAGTACTTC
j_gene: TRBJ2-3; abundance: -; v_gene: TRBV7-6; d_gene: TRBD1; len: 17; CDR3aa: CASSFGQGAMGTDTQYF; CDR3nt: TGTGCCAGCAGCTTTGGACAGGGGGCTATGGGCACAGATACGCAGTATTTT
j_gene: TRBJ2-2; abundance: few; v_gene: TRBV29-1; d_gene: TRBD2; len: 14; CDR3aa: CSVGVAGFTGELFF; CDR3nt: TGCAGCGTTGGAGTAGCGGGGTTCACCGGGGAGCTGTTTTTT
j_gene: TRBJ2-1; abundance: few; v_gene: TRBV24-1; d_gene: -; len: 12; CDR3aa: CATSDFLGGQFF; CDR3nt: TGTGCCACCAGTGATTTTTTGGGGGGGCAGTTCTTC
j_gene: TRBJ2-2; abundance: -; v_gene: TRBV5-1; d_gene: TRBD1; len: 15; CDR3aa: CASSLGDRDTGELFF; CDR3nt: TGCGCCAGCAGCTTGGGGGACAGAGACACCGGGGAGCTGTTTTTT
j_gene: TRBJ2-1; abundance: -; v_gene: TRBV10-3; d_gene: TRBD2; len: 13; CDR3aa: CASKRGPRGEQFF; CDR3nt: TGTGCCAGCAAGCGGGGCCCCCGGGGTGAGCAGTTCTTC
j_gene: TRBJ2-6; abundance: -; v_gene: TRBV7-8; d_gene: -; len: 16; CDR3aa: CASSLAGWVGANVLTF; CDR3nt: TGTGCCAGCAGCTTAGCGGGCTGGGTCGGGGCCAACGTCCTGACTTTC
j_gene: TRBJ2-5; abundance: few; v_gene: TRBV4-2; d_gene: TRBD2; len: 21; CDR3aa: CASSQDQTPGLAGGLYETQYF; CDR3nt: TGTGCCAGCAGCCAAGATCAGACCCCGGGACTAGCGGGGGGGCTTTATGAGACCCAGTACTTC
j_gene: TRBJ2-1; abundance: many; v_gene: TRBV12-3/TRBV12-4; d_gene: -; len: 17; CDR3aa: CASSSGAFGSGGNEQFF; CDR3nt: TGTGCCAGCAGTTCCGGCGCGTTTGGCTCAGGTGGGAATGAGCAGTTCTTC
j_gene: TRBJ2-7; abundance: many; v_gene: TRBV3-1; d_gene: -; len: 13; CDR3aa: CASSHGPAYEQYF; CDR3nt: TGTGCCAGCAGCCATGGCCCCGCCTACGAGCAGTACTTC
j_gene: TRBJ2-1; abundance: few; v_gene: TRBV24-1; d_gene: TRBD2; len: 15; CDR3aa: CATSVGLAGNNEQFF; CDR3nt: TGTGCCACCAGTGTCGGACTAGCGGGGAACAATGAGCAGTTCTTC
j_gene: TRBJ2-1; abundance: few; v_gene: TRBV7-3; d_gene: -; len: 15; CDR3aa: CASSLSWGSYNEQFF; CDR3nt: TGTGCCAGCAGCTTATCGTGGGGCTCCTACAATGAGCAGTTCTTC